This T cell receptor (beta chain) came from a study of blood T cell repertoires in COVID-19. For the study at large: PBMCs, B-cell-depleted T cells, or T cells provided the cDNA or gDNA that made up the material.

The CDR3 has 15 amino acids. J lost 3 bases, V lost 5 bases, and 6 bases had no gene match. Germline CDR1 SGHVS, CDR2 FQNEAQ. Per the original data handling: By means of reference gene primer amplification, nucleated cell counts were estimated. The repertoire was sequenced with immunoSEQ multiplex PCR; TCRdb's copy has only in-frame clones and lacks some. V and J calls and clone size are as listed in that table; D and trimming were resolved from the DNA. Of about 250,000 clones listed, around 83% are singletons. Material: peripheral blood. The gene calls are TRBV7-8 and TRBJ1-4; the match to TRBD1 covers 7 bases. The sequence was obtained from an older man with acute or convalescent COVID-19. The CDR3 here is CASSPRQGPNEKLFF. In DNA form, the CDR3 reads TGTGCCAGCAGCCCAAGACAGGGCCCTAATGAAAAACTGTTTTTT.